The present T cell receptor beta chain was sequenced within a study of human T cells and chemical hapten exposure. V shed 0 bases and J shed 3 bases, with 11 bases lying between them. CDR3 length equals 14 residues. Germline V lookup: CDR1 SQVTM, CDR2 ANQGSEA. TCRdb processed the RACE reads anew with MiXCR; each CDR3 protein has one entry. Of 110,000 to 150,000 distinct CDR3 sequences listed, about 11% are singletons. This clonotype was detected only a few times. Time point denoted: patch test 2, 6 weeks after DPC sensitization. Treatment in this sample: therapeutic diphenylcyclopropenone sensitization with weekly scalp DPC.

The sequenced sample was whole blood, obtained in connection with sensitization to the hapten diphenylcyclopropenone (DPC). V and J are TRBV29-1 and TRBJ1-2; D ambiguous. This sequence originates from a woman in her fifties or sixties with alopecia areata. Some clones in this sample may be carry-over from other donors' samples. The DNA of the CDR3 is TGCAGCGTTGAAGACCCCGCGGATTACTATGGCTACACCTTC. It encodes CSVEDPADYYGYTF.